The 10 T cell receptor beta chains listed next were all sequenced from one sample in a study of shared clonotypes between healthy human individuals (dated by TCRdb to the early 2020s). CD8 naive samples were obtained by positive selection for CCR7 among CD45RO-negative cells, yielding a CD45RA+CCR7+ population from which TemRA cells were excluded. The receptor library was made with the immunoSEQ multiplex PCR assay. Entries here come from immuneACCESS through TCRdb and include only in-frame sequences with V and J called. Some clones fail to appear in such tables; in the studies checked, an unresolved V gene covers under half of the shortfall, and the cause of the remainder is unknown. The sample records around 700,000 clones, roughly nine tenths of which are singletons. The ten largest clones represent 20% to 25% of the sample. The specimen was naive CD8+ T cells sorted from blood. The intended sense of this specimen's cell subset or site label: CD45RA+CCR7+. The receptors come from a man aged 30 to 45 in good health.

The chain uses TRBV25-1 and TRBJ2-1; 11 bases match TRBD2. Trimming cost V 3 bases and J 3 bases; bases outside gene matches: 4. Germline values: CDR1 MGHDK, CDR2 SYGVNS. The CDR3 contains 16 residues. In DNA, the CDR3 is TGTGCCAGCAGTGACCCCGGGACTAGCGGCTACAATGAGCAGTTCTTC. Protein sequence: CASSDPGTSGYNEQFF.

The chain has TRBV7-9 and TRBJ1-4; possible D gene TRBD1, 5 bases. This CDR3 is 14 amino acids long. Germline-derived CDR1 and CDR2 are SEHNR and FQNEAQ (reference sequence). Between the trimmed V and J ends, which lost 5 bases and 8 bases, there was a span of 15 bases. CDR3 loop: CASSRSGTSEKLFF. Written as DNA, the CDR3 is TGTGCCAGCAGCCGTTCCGGGACGTCCGAAAAACTGTTTTTT.

This clone was seen just once. The chain uses TRBV27 and TRBJ1-1; D perhaps matches TRBD1 (6 bases). Per germline, CDR1 MNHEY and CDR2 SMNVEV (reference sequence). This CDR3 is built from 14 residues. Deletions cut 1 base from V and 4 bases from J, with 10 bases between. CDR3: CASSLFRGGTEAFF. In DNA form, the CDR3 reads TGTGCCAGCAGTTTATTCAGAGGGGGCACTGAAGCTTTCTTT.

The chain has TRBV25-1 and TRBJ2-2, with 8 bases that match TRBD1. Losses at the gene ends were 5 bases for V and 7 bases for J; bases not matched to a gene: 6. The CDR3 is 14 residues long. Germline V CDR1 and CDR2: MGHDK, SYGVNS. The chain's CDR3 is CASSSGGSGGELFF. In DNA form, the CDR3 reads TGTGCCAGCAGTTCAGGGGGCTCCGGCGGGGAGCTGTTTTTT.

The V call is TRBV7-9, the J call TRBJ1-1, with a possible D match to TRBD1 (5 bases). This CDR3 is built from 14 residues. V was clipped by 4 bases and J by 6 bases, with 15 bases between them. Germline CDR1 SEHNR, CDR2 FQNEAQ (reference sequence). The CDR3 bases are TGTGCCAGCAGCTGGGGACCGGGGGGGTCTGAAGCTTTCTTT. Protein product: CASSWGPGGSEAFF.

This clone was observed once. This chain uses TRBV11-3 with TRBJ2-1; D may be TRBD2 (6 bases). The V gene lost 0 bases and the J gene lost 9 bases, with 15 bases spanning the gap. The CDR3 runs 15 residues. The germline V gene encodes CDR1 SGHNT and CDR2 YENEEA. Written as DNA, the CDR3 is TGTGCCAGCAGCTTAGATCGGGAGACCTGGGGTGAGCAGTTCTTC. Protein product: CASSLDRETWGEQFF.

The chain is built from TRBV20-1 and TRBJ2-4, with D unresolved. Germline loops: CDR1 DFQATT, CDR2 SNEGSKA (reference sequence). Trimming pared 3 bases from V and 5 bases from J, leaving 5 bases between. This CDR3 is 11 amino acids long. CDR3 region: CSARLENIQYF. The CDR3 DNA follows: TGCAGTGCTAGGTTAGAAAACATTCAGTACTTC.

This rearrangement joins TRBV7-9 to TRBJ2-2; 7 positions agree with TRBD2. Germline assignment: CDR1 SEHNR and CDR2 FQNEAQ (reference sequence). Trimming cost V 3 bases and J 4 bases; bases outside gene matches: 2. The CDR3 length is 14 residues. The CDR3 coding sequence is TGTGCCAGCAGCTTTGGCGGGGGCACCGGGGAGCTGTTTTTT. It specifies CASSFGGGTGELFF.

V gene TRBV2 combines with J gene TRBJ1-1, with a weak D call TRBD1 (6 bases). The CDR3 is 17 amino acids. Trimming took 6 bases from V and 3 from J, leaving 23 bases between them. Germline V lookup: CDR1 SNHLY, CDR2 FYNNEI. The CDR3 nucleotides read TGTGCCAGCAGGGAAACCGTAGGGGGGAGAAGAGACACTGAAGCTTTCTTT. Translation: CASRETVGGRRDTEAFF.

In the case of this clone: The same CDR3 also results from other DNA sequences found in this sample. The gene calls are TRBV4-1 and TRBJ1-1, with D perhaps TRBD1 (5 bases). Germline lookup yields CDR1 MGHRA and CDR2 YSYEKL. V lost 1 base to trimming and J lost 0 bases, with 9 bases between them. The CDR3 is 15 residues long. The CDR3 sequence: CASSQVGGMNTEAFF. CDR3 bases: TGCGCCAGCAGCCAAGTCGGGGGTATGAACACTGAAGCTTTCTTT.